What follows describes a single T cell receptor beta chain. Its antigen is unknown. The donors were part of the validation cohort of roughly 130 subjects. That cohort was separate from the first cohort, which comprised 700 or so subjects. The protocol was immunoSEQ multiplex PCR, while the TCRdb copy is restricted to in-frame clones and leaves out a portion. The profile shows 150,000 to 200,000 clones, roughly 80% of them singletons. The sample comes from a study of cytomegalovirus exposure and HLA in healthy donors. Study-level points and caveats: Most TCR sequences were seen very rarely across donors, but some public TCRs occurred in many. Subsequent analysis of the roughly 120 validation repertoires found a tendency for first-cohort TCR clusters to co-occur. In vitro experiments confirmed that three CMV-associated chains were specific for CMV antigens.

V was pared by 3 bases and J by 2 bases, with 16 bases between. The CDR3 extends over 16 amino acids. Germline lookup yields CDR1 KGHSH and CDR2 LQKENI. This TCR was sampled from a man under 40 in good health and CMV-seropositive. The rearrangement uses TRBV18 and TRBJ1-1; D is uncertain. Material for sequencing was PBMCs. CDR3 sequence: CASSPSGGRRNTEAFF. CDR3 in DNA: TGTGCCAGCTCACCGAGTGGAGGGCGGCGAAACACTGAAGCTTTCTTT.